Listed below are T cell receptor beta chains from one sample, sequenced in a study of T-cell reconstitution after alpha-beta-depleted transplantation in children. Using its own MiXCR run on the PCR reads, TCRdb lists one record per CDR3 protein. The sample has about 360,000 distinct CDR3 sequences; roughly 14% are singletons. This sample comprised PBMCs, obtained from the stem cell graft. The receptors were sampled from a human donor who donated a stem cell graft to a child with Fanconi anemia. CDR3s leave out the opening cysteine and the closing phenylalanine or tryptophan. The order of the fields is J gene, V gene, CDR3 protein.

J: TRBJ2-7
V: TRBV5-8
CDR3: ASSFPTNYEQY

J: TRBJ2-1
V: TRBV5-1
CDR3: ASSLAGGQGYNEQF

J: TRBJ2-2
V: TRBV4-3
CDR3: ASSQDMGFPGELF

J: TRBJ2-1
V: TRBV2
CDR3: ASSRGEYNEQF

J: TRBJ1-2
V: TRBV20-1
CDR3: SAPPTETGGAGGYT

J: TRBJ2-7
V: TRBV23-1
CDR3: ASSQSRTGLTYEQY

J: TRBJ2-1
V: TRBV5-1
CDR3: ASSLDLRGDEQF

J: TRBJ2-2
V: TRBV27
CDR3: ASSLWAANTGELF

J: TRBJ1-2
V: TRBV6-1
CDR3: ASGRGVYGYT

J: TRBJ1-1
V: TRBV9
CDR3: ASSGGGTEAF

J: TRBJ2-7
V: TRBV20-1
CDR3: SAETGDEQY

J: TRBJ2-3
V: TRBV28
CDR3: ASSFGAGTGLTDTQY

J: TRBJ2-3
V: TRBV12-3/TRBV12-4
CDR3: ASNSESRTDTQY

J: TRBJ1-1
V: TRBV3-1
CDR3: ATSRETEAF

J: TRBJ2-7
V: TRBV6-2/TRBV6-3
CDR3: ASSYDQNPRFEQY

J: TRBJ1-1
V: TRBV6-1
CDR3: ASSEPEWGFEAF

J: TRBJ1-2
V: TRBV7-9
CDR3: ASSSGGGQGLPYGYT

J: TRBJ2-7
V: TRBV10-3
CDR3: AISRGWSEDEQY

J: TRBJ1-6
V: TRBV27
CDR3: ASGRAGTSPLH

J: TRBJ1-2
V: TRBV6-5
CDR3: ASSWGGYGYT

J: TRBJ2-1
V: TRBV7-8
CDR3: ASSLGTGKQF

J: TRBJ2-1
V: TRBV7-9
CDR3: ASSPDFSYNEQF

J: TRBJ2-2
V: TRBV3-1
CDR3: ASSQLSGTTYTGELF

J: TRBJ1-5
V: TRBV5-5
CDR3: ASSLGLGYQPQH

J: TRBJ2-3
V: TRBV29-1
CDR3: SVPGGGTDTQY

J: TRBJ1-4
V: TRBV6-1
CDR3: ASRISGTGDEKLF

J: TRBJ1-1
V: TRBV7-2
CDR3: ASSVTGTGNTEAF

J: TRBJ2-2
V: TRBV5-4
CDR3: ASSSQETGELF

J: TRBJ2-3
V: TRBV15
CDR3: ATSREPGPTVYTQY

J: TRBJ1-6
V: TRBV7-9
CDR3: ASSLGGQSPLH

J: TRBJ2-1
V: TRBV19
CDR3: ASRWSSGGDSYNEQF

J: TRBJ1-1
V: TRBV12-3/TRBV12-4
CDR3: ASSPRQGMNTEAF

J: TRBJ2-2
V: TRBV4-3
CDR3: ASGRGGELF

J: TRBJ1-6
V: TRBV6-5
CDR3: ASRGASSYNSPLH

J: TRBJ1-2
V: TRBV6-9
CDR3: ASSSPRLGANYGYT